This T cell receptor beta chain was profiled in a study of cytomegalovirus exposure and HLA in healthy donors. PCR employed 60 Vbeta and 13 Jbeta primers. Only in-frame clones appear in the TCRdb table, and some are missing; sequencing was by immunoSEQ multiplex PCR. Here the sample spans around 210,000 clones, 78% being singletons. Note on this clone: Its antigen is not identified.

This CDR3 spans 15 amino acids. Germline V gene lookup returns CDR1 MNHEY and CDR2 SVGAGI. V was shortened by 2 bases and J by 2 bases, with 12 bases between the two germline ends. Study-level findings and limits: A cluster of highly shared sequence variants was likely a sequencing artifact. Most sequenced TCRs were rare (though some public TCRs occurred in many donors). Roughly even sequencing depth across donors was the assumption behind the presence/absence analyses. Analyzed later, association rates of TCRs varied across HLA loci, with DRB1 most and HLA-C fewest.

This chain joins TRBV6-5 and TRBJ1-2; tentative D call: TRBD1 (6 bases). The clonotype originates from a boy between 10 and 17 years old in good health and CMV-seronegative. Sequenced sample: PBMCs. Written as DNA, the CDR3 is TGTGCCAGCAGTTACAGGAAGGGGGTGAACTATGGCTACACCTTC. It is translated as CASSYRKGVNYGYTF.